This section outlines one T cell receptor (beta chain) sequence together with its context. The data stem from a study of cytomegalovirus exposure and HLA in healthy donors. 13 Jbeta primers and 60 Vbeta primers were used for the PCR. Under the authors' procedure: Unique TCR beta chains numbered roughly 84 million in a later analysis, with roughly 10 million shared. Clones were read by immunoSEQ multiplex PCR, and TCRdb kept only the in-frame ones, dropping some. Clone size and the V and J calls come from that table; the DNA yielded D and trimming. The repertoire shows about 120,000 clones; the top ten hold around 1.6%. The V gene lost 1 base and the J gene lost 7 bases, with 11 bases spanning the gap. This CDR3 comprises 14 residues. The germline CDR1 and CDR2 sequences are SEHNR and FQNEAQ (reference sequence).

Sequencing used PBMCs. This clonotype originated in a woman aged 35 to 49 in good health and CMV-seropositive. This chain uses TRBV7-9 with TRBJ1-5, with a possible D match to TRBD1 (5 bases). The CDR3 sequence: CASSLDGGDQPQHF. CDR3 bases: TGTGCCAGCAGCTTAGACGGGGGGGACCAGCCCCAGCATTTT.